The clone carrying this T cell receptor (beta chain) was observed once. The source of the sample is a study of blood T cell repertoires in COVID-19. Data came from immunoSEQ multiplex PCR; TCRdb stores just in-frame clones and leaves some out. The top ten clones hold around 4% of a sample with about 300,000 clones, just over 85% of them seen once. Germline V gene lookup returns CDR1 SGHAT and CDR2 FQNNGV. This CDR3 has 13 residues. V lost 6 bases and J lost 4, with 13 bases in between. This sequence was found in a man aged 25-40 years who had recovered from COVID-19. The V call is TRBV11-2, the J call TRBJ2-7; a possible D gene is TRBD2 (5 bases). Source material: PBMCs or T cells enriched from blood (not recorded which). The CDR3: CASRVRETYEQYF. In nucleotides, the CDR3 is TGTGCCAGCAGGGTAAGGGAGACTTACGAGCAGTACTTC.